This is a list of T cell receptor beta chains from one sample in a study of T cells after yellow fever vaccination. Each CDR3 protein is one row after TCRdb ran MiXCR on the 5' RACE reads. The data hold hundreds of thousands of distinct CDR3 sequences, with approximately 4% observed a single time. The material was PBMCs, obtained 5 days after the yellow fever booster vaccination. The receptors come from a man between 18 and 29 years old who received the YFV17D yellow fever vaccine. The CDR3 runs from the conserved cysteine through the conserved F or W. Each record gives: D gene, J gene, clone size, V gene, CDR3 protein, CDR3 DNA. A D gene is named only where the DNA matches it firmly. Only part of the rows carry a size: once, few, many, or a class if the clone is expanded.

d_call: .
j_call: TRBJ2-5
clone_size: many
v_call: TRBV7-9
cdr3_aa: CASSPQGWGETQYF
cdr3_nt: TGTGCCAGCAGCCCACAGGGCTGGGGAGAGACCCAGTACTTC

d_call: TRBD2
j_call: TRBJ2-3
clone_size: .
v_call: TRBV6-2/TRBV6-3
cdr3_aa: CASSAGGGLTDTQYF
cdr3_nt: TGTGCCAGCTCCGCCGGCGGGGGACTGACAGATACGCAGTATTTT

d_call: TRBD2
j_call: TRBJ2-5
clone_size: many
v_call: TRBV5-1
cdr3_aa: CASSSLALAGTYQETQYF
cdr3_nt: TGCGCCAGCAGCTCCCTGGCGCTAGCGGGGACCTATCAAGAGACCCAGTACTTC

d_call: .
j_call: TRBJ1-5
clone_size: few
v_call: TRBV24-1
cdr3_aa: CATSERVGQPQHF
cdr3_nt: TGTGCCACCAGTGAAAGGGTTGGTCAGCCCCAGCATTTT

d_call: TRBD2
j_call: TRBJ2-3
clone_size: few
v_call: TRBV27
cdr3_aa: CASSQLAGLTDTQYF
cdr3_nt: TGTGCCAGCAGTCAGCTAGCGGGGCTCACAGATACGCAGTATTTT

d_call: .
j_call: TRBJ1-2
clone_size: few
v_call: TRBV27
cdr3_aa: CASSPLGAGDGYTF
cdr3_nt: TGTGCCAGCAGCCCTCTTGGGGCTGGGGATGGCTACACCTTC

d_call: .
j_call: TRBJ1-2
clone_size: .
v_call: TRBV12-3/TRBV12-4
cdr3_aa: CASSRRPADYGYTF
cdr3_nt: TGTGCCAGCAGTCGGAGGCCAGCCGACTATGGCTACACCTTC

d_call: .
j_call: TRBJ2-6
clone_size: many
v_call: TRBV7-3
cdr3_aa: CASSLTSSGANVLTF
cdr3_nt: TGTGCCAGCAGCTTAACCAGCTCTGGGGCCAACGTCCTGACTTTC

d_call: .
j_call: TRBJ2-1
clone_size: .
v_call: TRBV20-1
cdr3_aa: CSASWRVQFF
cdr3_nt: TGCAGTGCTAGCTGGCGGGTGCAGTTCTTC

d_call: .
j_call: TRBJ2-5
clone_size: few
v_call: TRBV28
cdr3_aa: CASTSRETQYF
cdr3_nt: TGTGCCAGCACCTCGCGGGAGACCCAGTACTTC

d_call: TRBD2
j_call: TRBJ2-5
clone_size: many
v_call: TRBV12-3/TRBV12-4
cdr3_aa: CASSTGTSLPETQYF
cdr3_nt: TGTGCCAGCAGCACCGGGACTAGCCTCCCAGAGACCCAGTACTTC

d_call: .
j_call: TRBJ1-3
clone_size: many
v_call: TRBV7-9
cdr3_aa: CASTAGDSGNTIYF
cdr3_nt: TGTGCCAGCACGGCCGGGGACTCTGGAAACACCATATATTTT

d_call: .
j_call: TRBJ2-1
clone_size: few
v_call: TRBV11-2
cdr3_aa: CASSSRVDNEQFF
cdr3_nt: TGTGCCAGCAGCTCCAGGGTGGACAATGAGCAGTTCTTC

d_call: .
j_call: TRBJ2-1
clone_size: .
v_call: TRBV4-3
cdr3_aa: CASSQGPSGVEQFF
cdr3_nt: TGCGCCAGCAGCCAAGGACCCTCTGGAGTTGAGCAGTTCTTC

d_call: .
j_call: TRBJ1-6
clone_size: .
v_call: TRBV6-1
cdr3_aa: CASSEGGWGIGSPLHF
cdr3_nt: TGTGCCAGCAGTGAAGGCGGGTGGGGGATCGGTTCACCCCTCCACTTT

d_call: .
j_call: TRBJ1-1
clone_size: .
v_call: TRBV19
cdr3_aa: CASSMIGEYTEAFF
cdr3_nt: TGTGCCAGTAGTATGATAGGGGAGTACACTGAAGCTTTCTTT

d_call: TRBD1
j_call: TRBJ2-1
clone_size: few
v_call: TRBV7-2
cdr3_aa: CASSSGTGGGLSNEQFF
cdr3_nt: TGTGCCAGCAGCTCGGGGACAGGGGGCGGCCTCTCCAATGAGCAGTTCTTC

d_call: .
j_call: TRBJ1-3
clone_size: .
v_call: TRBV12-3/TRBV12-4
cdr3_aa: CASSFDLARLLISGNTIYF
cdr3_nt: TGTGCCAGCAGTTTCGATCTGGCTAGGCTTCTTATCTCTGGAAACACCATATATTTT

d_call: TRBD2
j_call: TRBJ2-2
clone_size: few
v_call: TRBV6-5
cdr3_aa: CASSYWGGSGTGELFF
cdr3_nt: TGTGCCAGCAGTTACTGGGGGGGAAGCGGCACCGGGGAGCTGTTTTTT

d_call: .
j_call: TRBJ1-2
clone_size: .
v_call: TRBV11-2
cdr3_aa: CASSLEPGLRYGYTF
cdr3_nt: TGTGCCAGCAGCTTAGAACCGGGGCTCCGGTATGGCTACACCTTC

d_call: TRBD1
j_call: TRBJ2-5
clone_size: few
v_call: TRBV10-3
cdr3_aa: CAISTATGGQETQYF
cdr3_nt: TGTGCCATCAGTACCGCGACAGGGGGTCAAGAGACCCAGTACTTC

d_call: TRBD2
j_call: TRBJ2-3
clone_size: .
v_call: TRBV5-1
cdr3_aa: CASSGFGGASTDTQYF
cdr3_nt: TGCGCCAGCAGCGGTTTCGGGGGGGCGAGCACAGATACGCAGTATTTT

d_call: .
j_call: TRBJ2-3
clone_size: few
v_call: TRBV7-8
cdr3_aa: CASSGPLARATDTQYF
cdr3_nt: TGTGCCAGCAGCGGCCCCCTAGCGAGGGCCACAGATACGCAGTATTTT

d_call: TRBD2
j_call: TRBJ2-7
clone_size: few
v_call: TRBV5-6
cdr3_aa: CASSPGLAVYEQYF
cdr3_nt: TGTGCCAGCAGCCCCGGACTAGCGGTCTACGAGCAGTACTTC

d_call: TRBD2
j_call: TRBJ2-1
clone_size: few
v_call: TRBV4-1
cdr3_aa: CASSQEKSGGDEQFF
cdr3_nt: TGCGCCAGCAGCCAAGAGAAGAGCGGGGGTGATGAGCAGTTCTTC

d_call: .
j_call: TRBJ1-2
clone_size: .
v_call: TRBV5-1
cdr3_aa: CASSLEGASVRGYTF
cdr3_nt: .

d_call: .
j_call: TRBJ1-1
clone_size: few
v_call: TRBV29-1
cdr3_aa: CSAPNPGLPGTEAFF
cdr3_nt: TGCAGCGCCCCAAACCCGGGCCTCCCCGGGACTGAAGCTTTCTTT

d_call: .
j_call: TRBJ2-5
clone_size: many
v_call: TRBV12-3/TRBV12-4
cdr3_aa: CASSLGAHQETQYF
cdr3_nt: TGTGCCAGCAGTTTGGGGGCACACCAAGAGACCCAGTACTTC

d_call: .
j_call: TRBJ1-5
clone_size: few
v_call: TRBV25-1
cdr3_aa: CASSGGTSNQPQHF
cdr3_nt: TGTGCCAGCAGTGGAGGGACGAGCAATCAGCCCCAGCATTTT